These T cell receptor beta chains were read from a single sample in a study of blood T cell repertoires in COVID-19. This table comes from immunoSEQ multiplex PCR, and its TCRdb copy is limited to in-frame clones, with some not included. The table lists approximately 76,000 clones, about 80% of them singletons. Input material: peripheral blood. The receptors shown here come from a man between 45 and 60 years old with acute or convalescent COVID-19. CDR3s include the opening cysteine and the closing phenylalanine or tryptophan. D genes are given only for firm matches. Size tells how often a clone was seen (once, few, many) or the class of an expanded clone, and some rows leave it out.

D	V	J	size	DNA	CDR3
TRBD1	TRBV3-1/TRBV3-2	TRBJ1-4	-	TGTGCCAGGCATTTAAGGACCGGGACAGGGGTTCATCCCAATGAAAAACTGTTTTTT	CARHLRTGTGVHPNEKLFF
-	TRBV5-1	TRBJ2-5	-	TGCGCCAGCAGCTTGCCGGGAGAGACCCAGTACTTC	CASSLPGETQYF
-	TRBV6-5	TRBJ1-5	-	TGTGCCAGCAGCCACGCCGGGGTTAATCAGCCCCAGCATTTT	CASSHAGVNQPQHF
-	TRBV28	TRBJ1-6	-	TGTGCCAGCAGTTCCGGGGGGTCCCGGGTTTCACCCCTCCACTTT	CASSSGGSRVSPLHF
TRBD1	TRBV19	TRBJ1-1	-	TGTGCCAGTTGGGGACAGGGGGGCACTGAAGCTTTCTTT	CASWGQGGTEAFF
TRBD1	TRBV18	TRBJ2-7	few	TGTGCCAGCTCACCGACGGGACAGGTCTACGAGCAGTACTTC	CASSPTGQVYEQYF
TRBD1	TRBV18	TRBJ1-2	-	TGTGCCAGCTCACCAACAGGGGGCTATGGCTACACCTTC	CASSPTGGYGYTF
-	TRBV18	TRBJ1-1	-	TGTGCCAGCTCAAAGGATAGGAGTTTTACTGAAGCTTTCTTT	CASSKDRSFTEAFF
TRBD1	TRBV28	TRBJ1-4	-	TGTGCCAGCAGTTTAAACACAGGGGGAGGAAAACTGTTTTTT	CASSLNTGGGKLFF
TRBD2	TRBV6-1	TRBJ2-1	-	TGTGCCAGCAGTCCGGGACTAGCGGGAGCCGATGAGCAGTTCTTC	CASSPGLAGADEQFF
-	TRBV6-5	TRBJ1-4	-	TGTGCCAGCAGTTACTCGAGGGGGACTAATGAAAAACTGTTTTTT	CASSYSRGTNEKLFF
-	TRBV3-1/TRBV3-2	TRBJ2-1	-	TGTGCCAGCAGCCAAGCCTCCCTTTGGTTCTTC	CASSQASLWFF
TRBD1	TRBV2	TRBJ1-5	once	TGTGCCAGCAGACAGGGGGCAACTCAGCCCCAGCATTTT	CASRQGATQPQHF
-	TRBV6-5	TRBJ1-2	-	TGTGCCAGCAGCCCCGACAGGCTTGAAGGCTACACCTTC	CASSPDRLEGYTF
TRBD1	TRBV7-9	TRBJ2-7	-	TGTGCCAGCAGCTTAGGACAGGGAAACGAGCAGTACTTC	CASSLGQGNEQYF
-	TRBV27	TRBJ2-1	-	TGTGCCGCTTCGCGCCGGGAGACCAACAATGAGCAGTTCTTC	CAASRRETNNEQFF
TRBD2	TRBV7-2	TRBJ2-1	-	TGTGCCAGCAGCCCCCGGACTAGCGGGTTTAATGAGCAGTTCTTC	CASSPRTSGFNEQFF
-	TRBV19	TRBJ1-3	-	TGTGCCAGTAGCCGTAGTGGCTCTGGAAACACCATATATTTT	CASSRSGSGNTIYF
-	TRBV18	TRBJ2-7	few	TGTGCCAGCTCACCCTCCTCGGGGAGCTCCTACGAGCAGTACTTC	CASSPSSGSSYEQYF
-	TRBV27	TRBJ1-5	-	TGTGCCAGCAGTTTGGGGGGGGCGGGTCAGCCCCAGCATTTT	CASSLGGAGQPQHF
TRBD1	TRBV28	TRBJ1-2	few	TGTGCCAGCAGGATCCGGGACAGCCTTCTAGTTAGCTATGGCTACACCTTC	CASRIRDSLLVSYGYTF
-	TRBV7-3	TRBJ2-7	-	TGTGCCAGCAGCTTAGCGGGGGCGAACTACGAGCAGTACTTC	CASSLAGANYEQYF
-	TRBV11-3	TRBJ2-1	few	TGTGCCAGCAGCTTGCGACATAGCTCCTACAATGAGCAGTTCTTC	CASSLRHSSYNEQFF
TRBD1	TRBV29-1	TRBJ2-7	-	TGCAGCGCGAGCGCCTTCCGGGGACAGGGGGCATTGGAGCAGTACTTC	CSASAFRGQGALEQYF
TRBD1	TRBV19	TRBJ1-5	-	TGTGCCAGTAGTATCTCGACAGGGAGGAGCAATCAGCCCCAGCATTTT	CASSISTGRSNQPQHF
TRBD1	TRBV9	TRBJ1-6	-	TGTGCCAGCAGCGTAGCACAGGGGGGAGATTCACCCCTCCACTTT	CASSVAQGGDSPLHF
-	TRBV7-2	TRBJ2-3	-	TGTGCCAGCAGCTTAGGACAGTTCGGCGACACAGATACGCAGTATTTT	CASSLGQFGDTDTQYF
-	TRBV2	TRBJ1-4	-	TGTGCCAGCAGTCCAGGACAGAAAGCAACTAATGAAAAACTGTTTTTT	CASSPGQKATNEKLFF
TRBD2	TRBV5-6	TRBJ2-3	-	TGTGCCAGCAGCGGGACTAGCGGGGGGGCTTTTGGCACAGATACGCAGTATTTT	CASSGTSGGAFGTDTQYF
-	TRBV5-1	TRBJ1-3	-	TGCGCCAGCAGCTTGAATCCAGGCGCCCTCTCTGGAAACACCATATATTTT	CASSLNPGALSGNTIYF
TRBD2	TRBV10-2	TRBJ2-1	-	TGCGCCAGCAGATCTAGCGGGAGCTCCTACAATGAGCAGTTCTTC	CASRSSGSSYNEQFF
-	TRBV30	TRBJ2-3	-	TGTGCCTGGAGCTCTTGGGGGGTAACAGATACGCAGTATTTT	CAWSSWGVTDTQYF
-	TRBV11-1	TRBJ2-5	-	TGTGCCAGCAGCTTATGGGGAGAAGAGACCCAGTACTTC	CASSLWGEETQYF
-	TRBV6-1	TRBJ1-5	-	TGTGCCAGCAGTGAAGGGGGAGGGATGCTGGCCCAGCATTTT	CASSEGGGMLAQHF
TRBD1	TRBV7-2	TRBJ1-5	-	TGTGCCAGCAGGTTGACAGGGGACTACAATCAGCCCCAGCATTTT	CASRLTGDYNQPQHF
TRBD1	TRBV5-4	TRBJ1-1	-	TGTGCCAGCAGCCCAGGGACAGGCATGAACACTGAAGCTTTCTTT	CASSPGTGMNTEAFF